This note documents a single T cell receptor beta chain sequence. What it binds is unknown. Sequence at one end of the junction differs from germline and may be a read error. The data were obtained in a study of T-cell reconstitution after alpha-beta-depleted transplantation in children. CDR1 is SQVTM and CDR2 is ANQGSEA in the germline V gene. This CDR3 has 14 amino acids. Findings and limits, study-wide: Reportedly, only several hundred clones from non-depleted graft cells drove alpha-beta T-cell counts at about two months.

During its preparation, the TCRbeta library received unique molecular identifiers. TCRdb re-called the PCR reads with MiXCR, one entry per CDR3 protein. Of some 150,000 distinct CDR3 sequences in the sample, 8.5% to 10% were seen once. The chain couples TRBV29-1 to TRBJ2-6; D may be TRBD1 (5 bases). Sample: PBMCs, mostly from graft donor cells, taken 180 days after TCRalphabeta/CD19-depleted stem cell transplant. This clonotype was obtained from a female patient aged 2 to 10 who had a stem cell transplant for congenital amegakaryocytic thrombocytopenia, so the T cells may come from the graft donor. DNA for the CDR3: TGCAGCGTGGGGCAGCCCTCTGGGGCCAACGTCCTGACTTTT. Its protein product is CSVGQPSGANVLTF. Using reference TRBV29-1 and TRBJ2-6 for the parts outside the CDR3, the full variable domain is SAVISQKPSRDICQRGTSLTIQCQVDSQVTMMFWYRQQPGQSLTLIATANQGSEATYESGFVIDKFPISRPNLTFSTLTVSNMSPEDSSIYLCSVGQPSGANVLTFGAGSRLTVL.